A selection of T cell receptor beta chains follows, all from one sample in a study of blood T cell repertoires in COVID-19. Assay used: immunoSEQ multiplex PCR; TCRdb lists only in-frame clones, some missing. The sample yields about 140,000 clones, around 84% seen once. Sequenced input: peripheral blood. The receptors here all came from a man between 60 and 75 years old with active or convalescent COVID-19. CDR3s include the opening cysteine and the closing phenylalanine or tryptophan. A D gene is named only where the DNA matches it firmly. Expanded clones are given a class, and other clones once, few, many or no size at all.

J: TRBJ2-1
size: -
D: -
V: TRBV6-2/TRBV6-3
CDR3: CASSLAGSSYNEQFF
DNA: TGTGCCAGCAGCCTCGCGGGGTCCAGCTACAATGAGCAGTTCTTC

J: TRBJ2-7
size: -
D: TRBD1
V: TRBV6-2/TRBV6-3
CDR3: CASSRTGLYEQYF
DNA: TGTGCCAGCAGTAGGACAGGGCTGTACGAGCAGTACTTC

J: TRBJ2-3
size: -
D: -
V: TRBV6-2/TRBV6-3
CDR3: CASSYGGSNADTQYF
DNA: TGTGCCAGCAGTTATGGGGGGAGCAACGCAGATACGCAGTATTTT

J: TRBJ1-4
size: -
D: -
V: TRBV28
CDR3: CASSFPGDGANEKLFF
DNA: TGTGCCAGCAGTTTTCCGGGTGATGGAGCTAATGAAAAACTGTTTTTT

J: TRBJ1-2
size: -
D: TRBD1
V: TRBV6-2/TRBV6-3
CDR3: CASSYPDRVYGYTF
DNA: TGTGCCAGCAGTTACCCGGACAGGGTTTATGGCTACACCTTC

J: TRBJ2-2
size: -
D: TRBD2
V: TRBV6-2/TRBV6-3
CDR3: CASSKGLAGVWGGELFF
DNA: TGTGCCAGCAGTAAAGGACTAGCGGGAGTGTGGGGCGGGGAGCTGTTTTTT

J: TRBJ2-1
size: -
D: TRBD2
V: TRBV29-1
CDR3: CSVEGGLASYNEQFF
DNA: TGCAGCGTTGAAGGGGGACTAGCCTCCTACAATGAGCAGTTCTTC

J: TRBJ1-6
size: -
D: TRBD1
V: TRBV20-1
CDR3: CSASSDRSNSPLHF
DNA: TGCAGTGCTAGTTCGGACAGGTCCAACTCACCCCTCCACTTT

J: TRBJ2-2
size: few
D: -
V: TRBV11-3
CDR3: CASSLYAGSNTGELFF
DNA: TGTGCCAGCAGCTTATATGCGGGCTCGAACACCGGGGAGCTGTTTTTT

J: TRBJ1-4
size: -
D: TRBD1
V: TRBV7-9
CDR3: CASTSPDRGYEKLFF
DNA: TGTGCCAGCACTTCCCCGGACAGGGGTTATGAAAAACTGTTTTTT

J: TRBJ2-3
size: -
D: TRBD2
V: TRBV4-1
CDR3: CASSQGRTSGRSTDTQYF
DNA: TGCGCCAGCAGCCAAGGCAGGACTAGCGGGAGGAGCACAGATACGCAGTATTTT

J: TRBJ2-1
size: -
D: -
V: TRBV6-2/TRBV6-3
CDR3: CASSREFNNEQFF
DNA: TGTGCCAGCAGCCGGGAGTTCAACAATGAGCAGTTCTTC

J: TRBJ2-5
size: few
D: TRBD2
V: TRBV6-2/TRBV6-3
CDR3: CASSYSAGAGEETQYF
DNA: TGTGCCAGCAGTTACTCGGCGGGAGCGGGGGAAGAGACCCAGTACTTC

J: TRBJ1-1
size: -
D: TRBD1
V: TRBV30
CDR3: CAWSKKQGATSTEAFF
DNA: TGTGCCTGGAGTAAAAAACAGGGGGCAACGAGCACTGAAGCTTTCTTT

J: TRBJ1-2
size: -
D: -
V: TRBV4-1
CDR3: CASSGSRDSIYGYTF
DNA: TGCGCCAGCAGCGGCAGCAGGGATTCAATATATGGCTACACCTTC